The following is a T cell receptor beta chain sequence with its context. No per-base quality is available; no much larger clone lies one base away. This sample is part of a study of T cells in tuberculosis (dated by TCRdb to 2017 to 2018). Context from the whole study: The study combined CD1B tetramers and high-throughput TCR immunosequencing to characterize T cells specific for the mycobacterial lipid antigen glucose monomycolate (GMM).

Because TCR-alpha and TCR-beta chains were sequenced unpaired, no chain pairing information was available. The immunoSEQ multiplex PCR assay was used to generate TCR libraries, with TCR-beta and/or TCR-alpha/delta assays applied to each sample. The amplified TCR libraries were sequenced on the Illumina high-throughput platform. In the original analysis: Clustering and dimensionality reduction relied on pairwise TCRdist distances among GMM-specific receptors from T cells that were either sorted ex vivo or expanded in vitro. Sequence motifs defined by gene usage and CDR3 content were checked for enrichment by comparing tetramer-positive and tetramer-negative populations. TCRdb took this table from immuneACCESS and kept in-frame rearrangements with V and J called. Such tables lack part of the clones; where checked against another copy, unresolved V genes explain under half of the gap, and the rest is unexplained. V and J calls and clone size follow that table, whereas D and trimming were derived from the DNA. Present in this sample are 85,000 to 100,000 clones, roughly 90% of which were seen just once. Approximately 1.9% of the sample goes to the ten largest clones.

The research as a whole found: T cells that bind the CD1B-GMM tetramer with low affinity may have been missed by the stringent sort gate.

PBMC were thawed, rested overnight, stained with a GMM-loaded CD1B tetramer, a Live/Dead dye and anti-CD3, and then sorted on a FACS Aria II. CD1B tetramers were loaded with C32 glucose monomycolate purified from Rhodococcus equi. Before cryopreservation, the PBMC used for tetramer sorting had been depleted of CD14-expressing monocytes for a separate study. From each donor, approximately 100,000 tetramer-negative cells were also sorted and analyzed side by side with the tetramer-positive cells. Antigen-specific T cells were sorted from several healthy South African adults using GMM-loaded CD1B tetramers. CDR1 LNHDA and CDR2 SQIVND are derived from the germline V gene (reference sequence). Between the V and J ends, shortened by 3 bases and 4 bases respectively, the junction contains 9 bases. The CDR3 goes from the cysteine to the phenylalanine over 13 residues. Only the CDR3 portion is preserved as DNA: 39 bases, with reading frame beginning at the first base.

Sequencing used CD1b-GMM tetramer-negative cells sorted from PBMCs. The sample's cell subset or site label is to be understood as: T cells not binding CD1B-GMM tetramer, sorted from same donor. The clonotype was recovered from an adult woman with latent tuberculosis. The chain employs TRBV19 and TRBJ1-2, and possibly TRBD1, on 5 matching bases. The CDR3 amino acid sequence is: CASSMQGRYGYTF. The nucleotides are TGTGCCAGTAGTATGCAGGGCCGCTATGGCTACACCTTC. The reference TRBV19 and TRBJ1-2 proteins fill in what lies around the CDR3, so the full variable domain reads DGGITQSPKYLFRKEGQNVTLSCEQNLNHDAMYWYRQDPGQGLRLIYYSQIVNDFQKGDIAEGYSVSREKKESFPLTVTSAQKNPTAFYLCASSMQGRYGYTFGSGTRLTVV.